The 4 T cell receptor beta chains below all came from one sample that was sequenced in a study of T cell repertoires in cytomegalovirus infection. MiXCR was run by TCRdb on the reads, yielding one entry per CDR3 protein. In the table there are approximately 150,000 distinct CDR3 sequences, over 15% of which are singletons. The sequencing input was CD8+ T cells from PBMCs. The source of these receptors is a human donor in good health (CMV status not recorded). Some clones in this sample may be carry-over from other donors' samples.

This chain joins TRBV28 and TRBJ2-3; 8 bases align to TRBD2. The CDR3 is 15 residues long. J lost 0 bases, V lost 4 bases, and 3 bases had no gene match. From germline, CDR1 is MDHEN and CDR2 SYDVKM. The CDR3 is CASSSSGSSTDTQYF. For the CDR3, the DNA is TGTGCCAGCAGTTCCAGCGGGAGTAGCACAGATACGCAGTATTTT.

This clonotype came up a few times. This chain connects TRBV7-2 to TRBJ1-2; 7 bases agree with TRBD1. Losses at the gene ends were 2 bases for V and 2 bases for J; bases not matched to a gene: 8. Germline V gives CDR1 SGHTA, CDR2 FQGNSA. This CDR3 has 16 residues. CDR3 protein: CASSLNPGQRNYGYTF. CDR3 DNA: TGTGCCAGCAGCTTAAATCCGGGACAGAGGAACTATGGCTACACCTTC.

This clonotype was observed a few times. The rearrangement uses TRBV10-3 and TRBJ2-1, with no clear D. The germline V and J ends were trimmed by 6 bases and 9 bases, with 15 bases remaining between them. The CDR3 has 13 amino acids. CDR1 and CDR2 (germline): ENHRY, SYGVKD. In DNA, the CDR3 is TGTGCCATCAGCTCGAAGATCGAAGGTGAGCAGTTCTTC. Amino acid sequence: CAISSKIEGEQFF.

This clonotype was counted a few times. The CDR3 sequence: CASSLGHPEQYF. The CDR3 DNA follows: TGTGCCAGCAGCCTCGGACACCCCGAGCAGTACTTC. The V gene is TRBV7-2, the J gene TRBJ2-7, with a tentative D call TRBD1 (5 bases). This CDR3 region has 12 residues. Germline CDR1 reads SGHTA; CDR2 reads FQGNSA. Trimming removed 5 bases at V and 6 bases at J, with 11 bases between. The variable domain in full, completed from reference TRBV7-2 and TRBJ2-7, reads GAGVSQSPSNKVTEKGKDVELRCDPISGHTALYWYRQSLGQGLEFLIYFQGNSAPDKSGLPSDRFSAERTGGSVSTLTIQRTQQEDSAVYLCASSLGHPEQYFGPGTRLTVT.